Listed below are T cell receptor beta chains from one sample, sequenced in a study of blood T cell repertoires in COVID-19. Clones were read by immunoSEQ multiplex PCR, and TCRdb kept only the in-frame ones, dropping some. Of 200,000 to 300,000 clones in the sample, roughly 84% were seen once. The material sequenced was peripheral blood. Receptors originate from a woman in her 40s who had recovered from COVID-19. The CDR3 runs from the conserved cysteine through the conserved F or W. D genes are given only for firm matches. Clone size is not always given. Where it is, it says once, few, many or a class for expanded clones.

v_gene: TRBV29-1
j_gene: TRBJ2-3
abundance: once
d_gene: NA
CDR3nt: TGCAGCGTTGGACAGGCCAACACAGATACGCAGTATTTT
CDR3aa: CSVGQANTDTQYF

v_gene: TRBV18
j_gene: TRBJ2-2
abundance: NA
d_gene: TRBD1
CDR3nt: TGTGCCAGCTCACCCTATCAGGACAGGGCTAACACCGGGGAGCTGTTTTTT
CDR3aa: CASSPYQDRANTGELFF

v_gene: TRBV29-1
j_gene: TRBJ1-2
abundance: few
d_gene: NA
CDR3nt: TGCAGCGTTGAAGGGGTAATATCGGGGGGCTACACCTTC
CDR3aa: CSVEGVISGGYTF

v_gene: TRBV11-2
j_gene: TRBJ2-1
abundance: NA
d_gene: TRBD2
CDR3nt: TGTGCCAGCAGCTTTAGCGGGGACCACTCCTACAATGAGCAGTTCTTC
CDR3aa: CASSFSGDHSYNEQFF

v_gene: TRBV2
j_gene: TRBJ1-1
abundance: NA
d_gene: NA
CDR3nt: TGTGCCAGCATCAGTGCGGGTTGGAACACTGAAGCTTTCTTT
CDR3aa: CASISAGWNTEAFF

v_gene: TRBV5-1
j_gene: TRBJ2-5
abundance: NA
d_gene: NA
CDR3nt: TGCGCCAGCAGCCTAGAGCCGGACAGCCAGAGGACCCAGTACTTC
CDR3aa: CASSLEPDSQRTQYF

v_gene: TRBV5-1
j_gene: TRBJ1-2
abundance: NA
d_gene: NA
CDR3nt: TGCGCCAGCAGCTTGGCGGTAAGAGCTAACTATGGCTACACCTTC
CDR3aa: CASSLAVRANYGYTF

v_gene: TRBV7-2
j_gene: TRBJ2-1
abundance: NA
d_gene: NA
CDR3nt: TGTGCCAGCAGCTTAGGTCTAACAGTATCTGAGCAGTTCTTC
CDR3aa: CASSLGLTVSEQFF

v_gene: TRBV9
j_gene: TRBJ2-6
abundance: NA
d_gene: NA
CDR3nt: TGTGCCAGCAGCGCTGGGGGGGGCGGCCCTGGGGCCAACGTCCTGACTTTC
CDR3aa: CASSAGGGGPGANVLTF

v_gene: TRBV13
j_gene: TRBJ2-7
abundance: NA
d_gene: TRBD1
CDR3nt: TGTGCCAGCAGCTCCATCTCCGGGACAGGGGGGAGTGAGCAGTACTTC
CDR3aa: CASSSISGTGGSEQYF

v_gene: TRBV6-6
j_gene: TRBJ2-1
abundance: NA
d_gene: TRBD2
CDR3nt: TGTGCCAGCAGAGTCGGGACTAGCGGAGTCAATGAGCAGTTCTTC
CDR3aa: CASRVGTSGVNEQFF

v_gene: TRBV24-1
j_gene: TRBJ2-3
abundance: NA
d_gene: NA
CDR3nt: TGTGCCACCAGTGATTTAGGGAGCAGTCGCACAGATACGCAGTATTTT
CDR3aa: CATSDLGSSRTDTQYF

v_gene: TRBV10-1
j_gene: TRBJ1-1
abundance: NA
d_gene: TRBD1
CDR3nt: TGCGCCGGCTGCCGGGACAGGGTACGGATCGGCACTGAAGCTTTCTTT
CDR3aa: CAGCRDRVRIGTEAFF

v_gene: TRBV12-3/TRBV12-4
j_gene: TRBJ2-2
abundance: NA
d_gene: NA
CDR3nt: TGTGCCAGCAGGGTAGGGGGAGTCGGGGAGCTGTTTTTT
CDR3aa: CASRVGGVGELFF

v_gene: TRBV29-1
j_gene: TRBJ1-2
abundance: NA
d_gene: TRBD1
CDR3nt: TGCAGCGTTGTCGGCAGGGGGGTTAACTATGGCTACACCTTC
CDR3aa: CSVVGRGVNYGYTF

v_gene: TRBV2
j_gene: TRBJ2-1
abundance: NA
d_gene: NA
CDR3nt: TGTGCCAGCATATTGTCCGACGGGGGATACAATGAGCAGTTCTTC
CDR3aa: CASILSDGGYNEQFF

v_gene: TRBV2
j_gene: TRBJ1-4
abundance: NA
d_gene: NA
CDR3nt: TGTGCCAGCAAATCGGGAATTGAAAAACTGTTTTTT
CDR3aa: CASKSGIEKLFF

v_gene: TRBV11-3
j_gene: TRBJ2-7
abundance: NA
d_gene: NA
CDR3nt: TGTGCCAGCAGCTTAGGTTTTGGGGAGGTTTCCTACGAGCAGTACTTC
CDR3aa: CASSLGFGEVSYEQYF

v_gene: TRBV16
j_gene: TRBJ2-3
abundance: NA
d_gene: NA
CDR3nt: TGTGCCAGCAGCCTTCCCGGGGTTTTAAGGACGCAGTATTTT
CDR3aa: CASSLPGVLRTQYF

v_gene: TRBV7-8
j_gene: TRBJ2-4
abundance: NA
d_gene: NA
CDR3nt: TGTGCCAGCAGCTTAGCGTACAGATTAGCCAAAAACATTCAGTACTTC
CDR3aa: CASSLAYRLAKNIQYF

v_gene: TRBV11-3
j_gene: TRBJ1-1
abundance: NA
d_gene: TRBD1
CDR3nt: TGTGCCAGCAGCGTGGACAGGGCTCAGAACACTGAAGCTTTCTTT
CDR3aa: CASSVDRAQNTEAFF

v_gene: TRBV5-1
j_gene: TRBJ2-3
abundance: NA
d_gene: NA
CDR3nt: TGCGCCAGCGCTATCCTGGGGGGGCGCACAGATACGCAGTATTTT
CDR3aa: CASAILGGRTDTQYF

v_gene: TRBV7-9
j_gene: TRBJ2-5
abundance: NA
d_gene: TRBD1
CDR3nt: TGTGCCAGCAGCTTAGCTGGCGCAGGGGGCCGACAAGAGACCCAGTACTTC
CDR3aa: CASSLAGAGGRQETQYF

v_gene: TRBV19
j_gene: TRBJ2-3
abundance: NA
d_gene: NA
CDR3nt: TGTGCCAGTAGTATCGTTGAGTCTAGCACAGATACGCAGTATTTT
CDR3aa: CASSIVESSTDTQYF

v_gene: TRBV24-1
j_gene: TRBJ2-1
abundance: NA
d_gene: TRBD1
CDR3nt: TGTGCCACCAGTGACACACAGGGGTCTTTGGATGAGCAGTTCTTC
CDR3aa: CATSDTQGSLDEQFF

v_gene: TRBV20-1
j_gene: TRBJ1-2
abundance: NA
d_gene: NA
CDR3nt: TGCAGTGCTAGTTCCCCGGCGGCTAACTATGGCTACACCTTC
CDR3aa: CSASSPAANYGYTF

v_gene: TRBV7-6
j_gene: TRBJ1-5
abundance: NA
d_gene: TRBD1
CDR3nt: TGTGCCAGCAGCTTAGGGGGGACAGGGGCTCAGCCCCAGCATTTT
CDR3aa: CASSLGGTGAQPQHF

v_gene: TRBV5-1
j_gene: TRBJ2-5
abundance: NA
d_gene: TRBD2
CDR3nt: TGCGCCAGCAGTGAGGGAGCGGGGGGGCAAGAGACCCAGTACTTC
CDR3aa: CASSEGAGGQETQYF

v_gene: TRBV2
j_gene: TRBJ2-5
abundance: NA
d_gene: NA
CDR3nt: TGTGCCAGCAGTGAAACTGAGACCCAGTACTTC
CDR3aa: CASSETETQYF

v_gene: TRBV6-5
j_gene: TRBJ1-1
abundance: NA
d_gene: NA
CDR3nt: TGTGCCAGCAGCGCTTGGACAGAGAACACTGAAGCTTTCTTT
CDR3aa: CASSAWTENTEAFF

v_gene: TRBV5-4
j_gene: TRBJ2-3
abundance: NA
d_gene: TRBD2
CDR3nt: TGTGCCAGCAGCGCACTAGCGGGGGATAGCACAGATACGCAGTATTTT
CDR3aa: CASSALAGDSTDTQYF

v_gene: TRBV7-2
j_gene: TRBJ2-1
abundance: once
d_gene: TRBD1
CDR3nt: TGTGCCAGCAGCTGGGACAGCTACAATGAGCAGTTCTTC
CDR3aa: CASSWDSYNEQFF

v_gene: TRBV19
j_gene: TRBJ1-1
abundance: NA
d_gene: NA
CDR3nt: TGTGCCAGTAGTCCCAAAACCGGTGAAGCTTTCTTT
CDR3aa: CASSPKTGEAFF

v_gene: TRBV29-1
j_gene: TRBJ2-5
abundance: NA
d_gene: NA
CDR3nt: TGCAGCGTTGCCGGACTGGGGGAGACCCAGTACTTC
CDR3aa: CSVAGLGETQYF

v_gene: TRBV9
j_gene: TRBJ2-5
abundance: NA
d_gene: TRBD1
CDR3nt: TGTGCCAGCAGCGCGACGGGACAGGGTAGCTTAGAGACCCAGTACTTC
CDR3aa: CASSATGQGSLETQYF

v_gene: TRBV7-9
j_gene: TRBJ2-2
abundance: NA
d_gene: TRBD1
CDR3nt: TGTGCCAGCAGCTTAACAGGGGCGAACACCGGGGAGCTGTTTTTT
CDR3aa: CASSLTGANTGELFF

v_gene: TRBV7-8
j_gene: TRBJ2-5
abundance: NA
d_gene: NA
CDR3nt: TGTGCCAGCACAGCCCCGGGTGCCCAAGAGACCCAGTACTTC
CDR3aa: CASTAPGAQETQYF

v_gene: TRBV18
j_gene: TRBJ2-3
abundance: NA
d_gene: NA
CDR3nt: TGTGCCAGCTCACCGACTAGGTCCACAGATACGCAGTATTTT
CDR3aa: CASSPTRSTDTQYF

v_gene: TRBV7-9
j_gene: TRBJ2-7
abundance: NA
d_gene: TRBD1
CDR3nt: TGTGCCAGCAGCCCCTCCCCACTCGGGACAGGCTACGAGCAGTACTTC
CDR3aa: CASSPSPLGTGYEQYF

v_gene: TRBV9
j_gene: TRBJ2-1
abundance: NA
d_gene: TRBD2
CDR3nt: TGTGCCAGCAGCCACTTCGGGACTAGCGGGGGGTCGCAGTTCTTC
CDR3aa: CASSHFGTSGGSQFF